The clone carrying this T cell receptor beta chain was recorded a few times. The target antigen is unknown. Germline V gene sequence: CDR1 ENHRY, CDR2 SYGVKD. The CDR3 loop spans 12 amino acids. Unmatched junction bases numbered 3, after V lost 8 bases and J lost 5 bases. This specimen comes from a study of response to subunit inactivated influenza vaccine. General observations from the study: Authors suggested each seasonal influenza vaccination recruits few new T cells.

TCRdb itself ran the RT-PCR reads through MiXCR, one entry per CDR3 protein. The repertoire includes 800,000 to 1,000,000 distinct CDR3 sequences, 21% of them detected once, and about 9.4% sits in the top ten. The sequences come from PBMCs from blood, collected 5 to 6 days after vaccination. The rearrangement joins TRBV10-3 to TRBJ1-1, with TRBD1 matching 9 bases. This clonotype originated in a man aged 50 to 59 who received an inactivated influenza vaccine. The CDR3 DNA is TGTGCCATCGGACAGGGGTGGACTGAAGCTTTCTTT. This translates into CAIGQGWTEAFF.